The clone carrying this T cell receptor (beta chain) was detected only a few times. The antigen is undetermined. These data originate in a study of OX40 agonist ivuxolimab in advanced cancers. Turning to the study itself: Patients received ivuxolimab, an agonistic anti-OX40 (CD134) antibody. Three dose-escalation patients had partial responses: one with hepatocellular carcinoma and two with cutaneous melanoma. Notes on the study in general: Clonal expansion was seen in CD4+ and CD8+ blood T cells by week 6 at 0.1 to 3.0 mg/kg. No antigen was identified for the clonally expanded peripheral T cells.

The CDR3 length is 18 residues. V lost 4 bases and J 1 base, leaving 23 bases between the germline ends. Germline values: CDR1 SGDLS, CDR2 YYNGEE. Assay: immunoSEQ multiplex PCR; the TCRdb copy retains only in-frame clones and omits some. The table lists tens of thousands of clones, roughly nine tenths of them singletons, with around 12% in the top ten. The TCR sequence derives from an adult with an advanced solid tumor such as melanoma, head and neck, liver or kidney cancer. The source was CD4+ or CD8+ T cells sorted from blood, collected in a trial of the OX40 agonist ivuxolimab. The V gene is TRBV9, the J gene TRBJ1-1; D call uncertain. This CDR3 reads CASSPPLGRRGPNTEAFF. The CDR3 nucleotides are TGTGCCAGCAGCCCCCCATTAGGCAGGCGCGGACCGAACACTGAAGCTTTCTTT.